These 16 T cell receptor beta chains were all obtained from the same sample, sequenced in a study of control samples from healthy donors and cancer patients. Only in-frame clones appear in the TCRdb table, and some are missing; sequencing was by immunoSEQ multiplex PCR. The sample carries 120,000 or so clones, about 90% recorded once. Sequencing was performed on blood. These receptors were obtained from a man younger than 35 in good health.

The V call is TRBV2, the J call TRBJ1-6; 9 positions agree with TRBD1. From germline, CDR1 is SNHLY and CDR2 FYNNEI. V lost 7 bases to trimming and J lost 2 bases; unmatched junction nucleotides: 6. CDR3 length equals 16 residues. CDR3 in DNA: TGTGCCAGCAACGAACAGGGGGCAGCCTATAATTCACCCCTCCACTTT. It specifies CASNEQGAAYNSPLHF.

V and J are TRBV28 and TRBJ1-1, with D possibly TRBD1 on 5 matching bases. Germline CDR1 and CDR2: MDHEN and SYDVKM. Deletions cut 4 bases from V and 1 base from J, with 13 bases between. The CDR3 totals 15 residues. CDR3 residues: CASSSRSRGNTEAFF. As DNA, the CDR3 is TGTGCCAGCAGTTCCCGGAGTAGGGGGAACACTGAAGCTTTCTTT.

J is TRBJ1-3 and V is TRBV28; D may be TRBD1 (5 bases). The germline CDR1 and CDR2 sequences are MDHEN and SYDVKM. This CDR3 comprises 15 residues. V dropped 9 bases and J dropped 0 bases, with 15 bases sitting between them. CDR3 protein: CASTGWATSGNTIYF. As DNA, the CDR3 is TGTGCCAGTACAGGCTGGGCGACCTCTGGAAACACCATATATTTT.

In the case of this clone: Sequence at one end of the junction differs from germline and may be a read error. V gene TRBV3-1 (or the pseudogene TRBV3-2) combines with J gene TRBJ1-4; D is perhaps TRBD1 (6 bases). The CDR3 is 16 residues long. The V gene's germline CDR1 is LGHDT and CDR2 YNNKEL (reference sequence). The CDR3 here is CASSQEWGTTNEKLFF. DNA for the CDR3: TGTGCCAGCAGCCAAGAATGGGGGACAACGAATGAAAAACTGTTTTTT.

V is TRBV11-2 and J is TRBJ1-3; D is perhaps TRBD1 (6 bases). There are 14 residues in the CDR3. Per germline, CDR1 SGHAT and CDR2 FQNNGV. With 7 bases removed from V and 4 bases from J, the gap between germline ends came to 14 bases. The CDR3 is CASNPDRSGNTIYF. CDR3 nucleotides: TGTGCCAGCAACCCTGACAGGTCGGGAAACACCATATATTTT.

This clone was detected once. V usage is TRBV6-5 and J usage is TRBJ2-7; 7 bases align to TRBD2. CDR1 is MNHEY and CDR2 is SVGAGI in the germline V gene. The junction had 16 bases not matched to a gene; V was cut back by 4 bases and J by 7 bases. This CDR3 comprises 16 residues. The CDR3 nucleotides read TGTGCCAGCAGTTCGACGGGGGGAGCGGGGATCCAAGAGCAGTACTTC. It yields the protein CASSSTGGAGIQEQYF.

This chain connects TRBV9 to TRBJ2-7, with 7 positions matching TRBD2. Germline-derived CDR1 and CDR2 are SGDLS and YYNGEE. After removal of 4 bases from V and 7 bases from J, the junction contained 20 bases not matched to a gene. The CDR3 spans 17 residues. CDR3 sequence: CASSPLGLTSSFLEQYF. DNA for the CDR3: TGTGCCAGCAGCCCATTAGGATTGACTAGCTCCTTCTTAGAGCAGTACTTC.

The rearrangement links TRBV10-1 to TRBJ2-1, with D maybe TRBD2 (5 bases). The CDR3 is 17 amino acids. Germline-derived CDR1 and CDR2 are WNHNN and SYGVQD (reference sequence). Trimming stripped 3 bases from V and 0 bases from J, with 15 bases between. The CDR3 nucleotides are TGCGCCAGCAGTGATGGTTACGGGGAAAACTCCTACAATGAGCAGTTCTTC. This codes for CASSDGYGENSYNEQFF.

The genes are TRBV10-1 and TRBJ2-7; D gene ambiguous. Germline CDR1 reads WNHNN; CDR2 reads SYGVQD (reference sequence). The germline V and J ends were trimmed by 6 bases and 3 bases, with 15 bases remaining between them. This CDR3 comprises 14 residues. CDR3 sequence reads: CASRAPGRIYEQYF. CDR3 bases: TGCGCCAGCAGGGCACCCGGACGGATCTACGAGCAGTACTTC.

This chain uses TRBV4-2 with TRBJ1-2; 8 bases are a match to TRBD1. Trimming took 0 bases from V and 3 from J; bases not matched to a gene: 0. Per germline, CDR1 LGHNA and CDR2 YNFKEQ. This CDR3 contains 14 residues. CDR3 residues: CASSQEDRDYGYTF. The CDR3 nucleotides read TGTGCCAGCAGCCAAGAGGACAGGGACTATGGCTACACCTTC.

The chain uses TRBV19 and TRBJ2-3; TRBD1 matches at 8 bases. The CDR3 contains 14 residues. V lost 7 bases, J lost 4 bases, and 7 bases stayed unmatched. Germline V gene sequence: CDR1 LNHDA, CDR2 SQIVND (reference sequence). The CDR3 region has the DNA TGTGCCAGTACCCTGGGACAGGTATCAGATACGCAGTATTTT. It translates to CASTLGQVSDTQYF.

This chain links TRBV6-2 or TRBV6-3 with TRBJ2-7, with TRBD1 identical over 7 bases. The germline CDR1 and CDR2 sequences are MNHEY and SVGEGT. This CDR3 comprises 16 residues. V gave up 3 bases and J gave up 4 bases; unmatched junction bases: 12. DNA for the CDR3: TGTGCCAGCAGTTATTTGAGTTCTGACAGGGCATACGAGCAGTACTTC. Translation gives CASSYLSSDRAYEQYF.

DNA of the CDR3: TGTGCCAGCAGTTTATCAGGGACAACAGAGACCCAGTACTTC. Its translation: CASSLSGTTETQYF. V gene TRBV27 combines with J gene TRBJ2-5, with D possibly matching TRBD1 (6 bases). The CDR3 covers 14 residues. The ends were cut back, 0 bases at V and 4 bases at J, with 9 bases in the middle. The germline gives CDR1 MNHEY, CDR2 SMNVEV (reference sequence).

The CDR3 nucleotides read TGTGCCACCAGTGATAGTGGACAGGGAATGTCCGGGGAGCTGTTTTTT. Protein: CATSDSGQGMSGELFF. This rearrangement joins TRBV24-1 to TRBJ2-2, with TRBD1 matching 8 bases. Trimming took 3 bases from V and 6 from J; bases not matched to a gene: 8. The CDR3 covers 16 residues. The germline V gene has CDR1 KGHDR and CDR2 SFDVKD.

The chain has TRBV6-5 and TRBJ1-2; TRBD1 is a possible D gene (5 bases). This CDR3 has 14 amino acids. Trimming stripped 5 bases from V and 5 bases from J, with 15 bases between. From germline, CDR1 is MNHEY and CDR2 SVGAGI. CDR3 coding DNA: TGTGCCAGCAGTACCGGGACGGGTCTTTATGGCTACACCTTC. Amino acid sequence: CASSTGTGLYGYTF.

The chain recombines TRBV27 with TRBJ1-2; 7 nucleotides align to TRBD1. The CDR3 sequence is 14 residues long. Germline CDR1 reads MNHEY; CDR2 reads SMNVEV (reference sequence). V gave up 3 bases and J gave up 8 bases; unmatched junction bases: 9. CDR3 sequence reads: CASSLTGSAGGYTF. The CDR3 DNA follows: TGTGCCAGCAGTTTGACAGGGTCCGCGGGAGGCTACACCTTC.